This TCR beta chain was recovered during a study of blood T cell repertoires in COVID-19. Across the study: Acute and convalescent COVID-19 samples came from the United States, Italy and Spain. PBMCs, B-cell-depleted T cells, or T cells provided the cDNA or gDNA that made up the material.

TCRdb's table, derived via immunoSEQ multiplex PCR, lists solely in-frame clones and lacks some. Of fewer than 350,000 clones in the sample, 85% were seen once. CDR3 size: 14 residues. V shed 5 bases, J shed 2 bases, and the junction held 5 bases outside the gene matches. Germline assignment: CDR1 LNHDA and CDR2 SQIVND (reference sequence). Sequenced sample: peripheral blood. The chain joins TRBV19 to TRBJ1-2; TRBD1 aligns across 7 bases. The origin of this receptor is a human donor in a cohort sampled during active COVID-19. As DNA, the CDR3 is TGTGCCAGTAGTCCCCAGGGGGAGAACTATGGCTACACCTTC. It yields the protein CASSPQGENYGYTF.